This is a list of T cell receptor beta chains from one sample in a study of OX40 agonist ivuxolimab in advanced cancers. Clones were sequenced by immunoSEQ multiplex PCR, and TCRdb holds only the in-frame ones, with some missing. Among under 100,000 clones, about 90% were seen once, and the ten largest hold just over 0.15%. The sequences come from CD4+ or CD8+ T cells sorted from blood, collected in a trial of the OX40 agonist ivuxolimab. Receptor source: an adult with an advanced solid tumor such as melanoma, head and neck, liver or kidney cancer. CDR3s include the opening cysteine and the closing phenylalanine or tryptophan. The order of the fields is V gene, clone size, D gene, J gene, CDR3 protein, CDR3 DNA. The D gene is left open where the match is weak. Clone sizes are given selectively: once, few, many, or a class where the clone is expanded.

TRBV14	-	-	TRBJ2-3	CASSRTTDTQYF	TGTGCCAGCAGCCGGACCACAGATACGCAGTATTTT
TRBV7-8	-	-	TRBJ1-4	CASSGGSNEKLFF	TGTGCCAGCAGCGGCGGCTCTAATGAAAAACTGTTTTTT
TRBV28	-	TRBD1	TRBJ1-1	CASNWGRDRNTEAFF	TGTGCCAGCAATTGGGGGCGGGACAGGAACACTGAAGCTTTCTTT
TRBV4-1	-	-	TRBJ1-2	CASSQDRAPLNYGYTF	TGCGCCAGCAGCCAAGACCGGGCCCCCCTTAACTATGGCTACACCTTC
TRBV19	-	TRBD2	TRBJ2-3	CASSGLAGGYTDTQYF	TGTGCCAGTAGTGGTCTAGCGGGAGGCTACACAGATACGCAGTATTTT
TRBV5-1	-	-	TRBJ2-2	CASSHRSGTNTGELFF	TGCGCCAGCAGCCATAGGAGCGGAACGAACACCGGGGAGCTGTTTTTT
TRBV19	-	-	TRBJ1-2	CASSIDWQASYGYTF	TGTGCCAGTAGTATAGATTGGCAGGCGAGCTATGGCTACACCTTC
TRBV28	-	TRBD1	TRBJ2-1	CASSLGQAGAEQFF	TGTGCCAGCAGTTTGGGACAGGCAGGAGCTGAGCAGTTCTTC
TRBV28	-	TRBD1	TRBJ2-7	CASRRQGTYEQYF	TGTGCCAGCAGACGACAGGGGACCTACGAGCAGTACTTC
TRBV5-1	once	-	TRBJ2-7	CASSLASGLSYEQYF	TGCGCCAGCAGCTTGGCGAGCGGGCTCTCCTACGAGCAGTACTTC
TRBV5-1	once	-	TRBJ2-7	CASSMRANSYEQYF	TGCGCCAGCAGTATGCGGGCCAACTCCTACGAGCAGTACTTC
TRBV23-1	-	-	TRBJ2-2	CASSTQRGGFAGELFF	TGCGCCAGCAGCACCCAAAGGGGTGGGTTCGCCGGGGAGCTGTTTTTT
TRBV13	-	-	TRBJ2-1	CASSSLRRGTYNEQFF	TGTGCCAGCAGTTCCCTCCGTCGGGGAACCTACAATGAGCAGTTCTTC
TRBV9	-	-	TRBJ2-7	CASSVDPWSSYEQYF	TGTGCCAGCAGCGTAGACCCATGGAGCTCCTACGAGCAGTACTTC
TRBV5-4	once	-	TRBJ1-2	CASSLEAPNYGYTF	TGTGCCAGCAGCTTGGAAGCACCAAACTATGGCTACACCTTC
TRBV7-9	-	TRBD1	TRBJ1-5	CASSPGGGDYRPQHF	TGTGCCAGCAGCCCGGGAGGGGGCGATTATCGGCCCCAGCATTTT
TRBV29-1	-	-	TRBJ2-5	CSVDRGQETQYF	TGCAGCGTTGATAGGGGACAAGAGACCCAGTACTTC
TRBV6-1	once	TRBD2	TRBJ2-7	CASSESGLAGPHEQYF	TGTGCCAGCAGTGAAAGTGGGCTAGCGGGACCTCACGAGCAGTACTTC
TRBV7-9	-	-	TRBJ2-5	CASSPNKGETQYF	TGTGCCAGCAGCCCAAACAAGGGTGAGACCCAGTACTTC
TRBV27	-	-	TRBJ2-3	CASRMGTASTDTQYF	TGTGCCAGCAGGATGGGGACGGCTAGCACAGATACGCAGTATTTT
TRBV28	-	-	TRBJ1-5	CASSLLRQPQHF	TGTGCCAGCAGTTTACTTCGACAGCCCCAGCATTTT
TRBV29-1	-	TRBD1	TRBJ2-3	CSAPKGGPTDTQYF	TGCAGCGCACCTAAAGGGGGCCCCACAGATACGCAGTATTTT
TRBV7-9	-	TRBD1	TRBJ1-2	CASSSGTGHYGYTF	TGTGCCAGCAGCTCCGGGACAGGGCACTATGGCTACACCTTC
TRBV6-1	few	TRBD2	TRBJ2-1	CASSVSARTSGRAKTSPFF	TGTGCCAGCAGTGTGTCAGCCAGGACTAGCGGGAGGGCCAAAACCTCTCCGTTCTTC
TRBV4-1	-	-	TRBJ2-6	CASSLDDKGYGANVLTF	TGCGCCAGCAGCCTAGACGATAAGGGGTATGGGGCCAACGTCCTGACTTTC
TRBV4-2	-	-	TRBJ2-6	CASSPPGNSGANVLTF	TGTGCCAGCAGCCCCCCAGGGAACTCTGGGGCCAACGTCCTGACTTTC
TRBV19	-	-	TRBJ2-7	CASTPWGRGARIYEQYF	TGTGCCAGTACTCCTTGGGGCAGGGGCGCAAGAATCTACGAGCAGTACTTC
TRBV7-9	-	-	TRBJ2-3	CASSLDGSDTQYF	TGTGCCAGCAGCTTAGACGGGTCCGATACGCAGTATTTT
TRBV27	-	TRBD1	TRBJ2-2	CASPSGTGNTGELFF	TGTGCCAGCCCTTCAGGGACAGGGAACACCGGGGAGCTGTTTTTT
TRBV2	-	-	TRBJ1-5	CASSELTNQPQHF	TGTGCCAGCAGTGAACTTACGAATCAGCCCCAGCATTTT
TRBV6-1	-	-	TRBJ2-1	CASSESAGRFNEQFF	TGTGCCAGCAGTGAATCCGCGGGAAGGTTTAATGAGCAGTTCTTC
TRBV20-1	-	-	TRBJ2-7	CSASTYEQYF	TGCAGTGCTAGTACCTACGAGCAGTACTTC
TRBV10-1	-	-	TRBJ1-2	CASSESGYYGYTF	TGCGCCAGCAGTGAGTCGGGATACTATGGCTACACCTTC
TRBV30	few	-	TRBJ1-2	CARDERGVGYTF	TGTGCCAGAGATGAGCGGGGGGTTGGCTACACCTTC
TRBV27	-	-	TRBJ1-5	CASPWGPSNQPQHF	TGTGCCAGCCCCTGGGGACCTAGCAATCAGCCCCAGCATTTT
TRBV10-3	-	-	TRBJ1-4	CATTDQTWSEKLFF	TGTGCCACAACTGATCAAACCTGGAGTGAAAAACTGTTTTTT
TRBV6-6	-	-	TRBJ2-7	CASSYTTAYEQYF	TGTGCCAGCAGTTACACGACAGCCTACGAGCAGTACTTC
TRBV19	-	-	TRBJ1-2	CASKVGNNYGYTF	TGTGCCAGTAAAGTGGGAAATAACTATGGCTACACCTTC
TRBV5-4	-	-	TRBJ2-7	CASSLIGPSYEQYF	TGTGCCAGCAGCTTAATTGGGCCCTCCTACGAGCAGTACTTC